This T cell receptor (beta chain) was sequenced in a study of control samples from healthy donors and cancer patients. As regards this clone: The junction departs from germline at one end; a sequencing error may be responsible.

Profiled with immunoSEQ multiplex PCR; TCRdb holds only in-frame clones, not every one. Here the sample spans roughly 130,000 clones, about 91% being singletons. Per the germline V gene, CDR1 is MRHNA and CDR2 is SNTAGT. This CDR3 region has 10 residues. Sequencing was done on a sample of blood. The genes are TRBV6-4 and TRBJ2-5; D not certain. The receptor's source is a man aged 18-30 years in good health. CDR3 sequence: CASRYWTEYF. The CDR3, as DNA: TGTGCCAGCAGATACTGGACCGAGTACTTC.